What follows describes a single T cell receptor beta chain. Measured with immunoSEQ multiplex PCR; TCRdb has only the in-frame clones, and not every one. The sample consists of some 390,000 clones, around nine tenths of them appearing once. The source of the sample is a study of blood T cell repertoires in COVID-19. At the level of the study: Acute and convalescent COVID-19 specimens originated in the United States, Italy and Spain.

This CDR3 has 13 residues. V was shortened by 0 bases and J by 2 bases, with 5 bases between the two germline ends. CDR1 is LGHDT and CDR2 is YNNKEL in the germline V gene (reference sequence). This clonotype originated in a human donor in a cohort sampled during active COVID-19. The genes are TRBV3-1 (or the pseudogene TRBV3-2) and TRBJ2-7; D is unclear. Sequencing was performed on peripheral blood. The CDR3 spells CASSQDWPYEQYF. The DNA of the CDR3 is TGTGCCAGCAGCCAAGACTGGCCCTACGAGCAGTACTTC.